This T cell receptor (beta chain) emerged from a study of T cells in Graves' hyperthyroidism and ophthalmopathy. This clonotype has at least ten counts. The study excluded patients with uncontrolled infection, other autoimmune disease, pregnancy or lactation. Diagnoses were established using clinical symptoms, serum thyroxine and TRAb, thyroid ultrasound and orbital computed tomography. What was amplified from RNA transcripts were TCR beta CDR3 regions. Researchers ran a first-round RT-PCR on the TCR CDR3 using the HTBI primer set. TCRdb called the multiplex PCR reads again in MiXCR, with one record for every CDR3 protein. The data hold about 98,000 distinct CDR3 sequences, with 40% observed a single time. Sequences were obtained from peripheral blood or thyroid tissue (not recorded which). This TCR was sampled from a woman aged 30 to 39 with Graves' hyperthyroidism.

This chain's CDR3 is CASSASRQETQYF. The CDR3 nucleotides read TGTGCCAGCAGTGCTTCTCGTCAAGAGACCCAGTACTTC. The chain uses TRBV2 and TRBJ2-5; D unclear. The CDR3 loop spans 13 amino acids. V was pared by 4 bases and J by 2 bases, with 8 bases between. CDR1 is SNHLY and CDR2 is FYNNEI in the germline V gene.